The entry below gives a single TCR beta chain sequence along with its context. Its antigen remains unidentified. No quality values exist for individual bases; no much larger clone is one base distant. These data originate in a study of shared clonotypes between healthy human individuals (TCRdb year 2020). Context from the whole study: The cohort included three men and a couple of women between 18 and 49 years of age. Blood TCR repertoires of five healthy adults were deeply sequenced to estimate repertoire size and the extent of clonotype sharing between individuals. Different laboratories and diverse techniques were used to prepare libraries and sequence TCR repertoires, to increase sequencing depth and limit assay-specific biases. Per donor, three plates each were used for CD4 naive and CD4 memory, two for CD8 naive, and one for CD8 memory. Between about 0.9 and 9 billion PBMCs per donor were obtained by leukapheresis.

Donors were healthy HIV-negative adults with no recently reported acute infections or vaccinations. Every donor was a Caucasian adult residing in Nashville, Tennessee, USA. CD4+ T cells were enriched through magnetic negative selection, after which naive cells were positively selected on CD45RA and the remaining negative fraction served as the memory subset. Blood was collected by leukapheresis, and PBMCs were isolated by Ficoll-Histopaque density gradient centrifugation and then cryopreserved in liquid nitrogen vapor phase. Analytical flow cytometry was used to check the purity and quantity of each magnetically sorted T cell population. From each sorted fraction, genomic DNA was isolated and quantified by UV absorbance on a Nanodrop 2000c. Overall study results and their limits: Pairwise subsampling indicated that sequencing depth was expected to affect the degree of clonotype sharing among donors. Larger estimated clonotype richness was generally found for naive subsets than for memory subsets. Higher generation probabilities were observed for clonotypes shared by all four sorted-subset donors than for non-shared clonotypes. Across a handful of donors, approximately 5% of naive CD4, 3.5% of naive CD8, around 2.1% of memory CD4, and roughly 0.41% of memory CD8 clonotypes were shared. Even with the large sequencing depth, rarefaction of the sorted-subset datasets indicated that sequencing was incomplete. Only blood was sampled, and tissue TCR repertoires likely differ from those in blood. The genetic and exposure-history diversity represented was limited by the small number of donors.

The germline V gene yields MDHEN for CDR1 and SYDVKM for CDR2. The CDR3 goes from the cysteine to the phenylalanine over 16 residues. Only the CDR3 portion is preserved as DNA: 48 bases, with reading frame beginning at the first base. Trimmed from V: 5 bases; trimmed from J: 5 bases; junction bases lacking a gene match: 13. Using the deep immunoSEQ assay, TCR CDR3 regions were amplified from genomic DNA by multiplex PCR. Genomic DNA extracted from each cell subset was distributed evenly over all wells of several immunoSEQ 96-well plates, and each plate served as one replicate. For sorted subsets, each replicate PCR was loaded with approximately 200 ng genomic DNA, equivalent to about 33,000 T cell genomes. Purified libraries were quantified with a Qubit 3.0 fluorometer, sized on a Bioanalyzer 2100, and re-quantified with the KAPA Library Quantification kit. Each immunoSEQ 96-well plate was sequenced on its own single-read 150-cycle Illumina NextSeq 550 flow cell. Per the authors' processing: The immunoSEQ output contained only junctional sequences without quality scores, so filtering could not match that applied to full-length reads. To assign V/J genes and CDR3, sequences were annotated against IMGT germline references using PyIR, a Python wrapper for IgBLAST v1.9. Reads with weak V/J assignments (E-value above 1e-6), missing CDR3, stop codons, out-of-frame junctions, or ambiguous translated residues were removed. A V3J clonotype was defined by an identical inferred V gene, J gene, and CDR3 amino acid sequence. Percentage overlap between repertoires was calculated by dividing the number of shared unique clonotypes by the size of the smaller repertoire. Repertoire richness was assessed with RTK rarefaction, the Chao1 estimator, and Recon v2.1 estimates of unobserved clonotypes. OLGA was used to compute generation probabilities for all TCRbeta clonotypes that the gDNA method yielded from a handful of donors. TCRdb took over this immuneACCESS table, retaining in-frame rearrangements with V and J assigned. Such tables are incomplete; in checked studies, under half of the missing clones stem from an unresolved V gene, and the remainder is unexplained. V and J calls and clone size are given by that table; D and trimming were obtained from the DNA. This sample lists under 1,900,000 clones; about 98.5% were detected once. The ten most abundant clones make up roughly 0.36% of the sample.

This receptor was obtained from a man aged 30 to 39 in good health. The chain was built from TRBV28 and TRBJ2-5; TRBD1 aligns with 8 central bases. The sample taken for sequencing was naive CD4+ T cells sorted from blood. The sample's cell subset or site label, decoded: CD45RA+ positively selected. CDR3 loop: CASSTFRGPGLETQYF. In nucleotides, the sequence is TGTGCCAGCAGTACTTTCAGGGGGCCGGGTCTTGAGACCCAGTACTTC.